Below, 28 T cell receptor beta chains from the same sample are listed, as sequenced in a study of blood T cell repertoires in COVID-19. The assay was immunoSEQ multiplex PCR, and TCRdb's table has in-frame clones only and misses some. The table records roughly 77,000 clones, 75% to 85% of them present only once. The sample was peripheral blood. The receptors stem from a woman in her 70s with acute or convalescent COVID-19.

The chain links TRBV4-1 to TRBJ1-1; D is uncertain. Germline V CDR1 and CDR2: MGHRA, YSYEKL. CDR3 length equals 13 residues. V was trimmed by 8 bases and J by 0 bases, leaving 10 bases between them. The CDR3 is CASGETVNTEAFF. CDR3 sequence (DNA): TGCGCCAGCGGAGAGACCGTGAACACTGAAGCTTTCTTT.

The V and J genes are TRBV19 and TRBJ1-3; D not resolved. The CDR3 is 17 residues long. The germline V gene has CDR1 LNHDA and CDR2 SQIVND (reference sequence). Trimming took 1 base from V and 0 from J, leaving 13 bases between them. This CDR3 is CASSIVGQSGSGNTIYF. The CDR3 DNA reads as TGTGCCAGTAGTATAGTTGGTCAGTCGGGCTCTGGAAACACCATATATTTT.

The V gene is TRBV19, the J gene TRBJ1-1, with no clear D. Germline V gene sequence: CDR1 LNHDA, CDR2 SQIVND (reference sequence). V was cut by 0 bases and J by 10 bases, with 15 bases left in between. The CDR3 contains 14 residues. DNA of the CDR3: TGTGCCAGTAGTATAGATCGTACGGGTAGTACAGCTTTCTTT. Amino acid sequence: CASSIDRTGSTAFF.

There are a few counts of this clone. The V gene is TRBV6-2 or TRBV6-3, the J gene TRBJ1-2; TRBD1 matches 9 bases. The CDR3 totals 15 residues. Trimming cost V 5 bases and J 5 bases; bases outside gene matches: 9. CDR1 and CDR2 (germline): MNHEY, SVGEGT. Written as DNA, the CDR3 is TGTGCCAGCAGTGTCCCGGGACAGGGAGGGTATGGCTACACCTTC. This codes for CASSVPGQGGYGYTF.

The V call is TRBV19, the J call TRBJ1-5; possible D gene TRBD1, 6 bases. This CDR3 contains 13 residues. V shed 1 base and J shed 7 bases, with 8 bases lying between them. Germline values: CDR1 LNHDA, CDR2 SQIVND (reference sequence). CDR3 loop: CASSIGQEQPQHF. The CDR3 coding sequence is TGTGCCAGTAGTATAGGACAGGAGCAGCCCCAGCATTTT.

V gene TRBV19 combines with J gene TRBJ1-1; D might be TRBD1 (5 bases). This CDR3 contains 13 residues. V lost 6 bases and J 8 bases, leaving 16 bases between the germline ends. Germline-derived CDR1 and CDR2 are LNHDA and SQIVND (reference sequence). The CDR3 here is CASSLTEPREAFF. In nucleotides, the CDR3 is TGTGCCAGTAGCTTGACAGAGCCCAGGGAAGCTTTCTTT.

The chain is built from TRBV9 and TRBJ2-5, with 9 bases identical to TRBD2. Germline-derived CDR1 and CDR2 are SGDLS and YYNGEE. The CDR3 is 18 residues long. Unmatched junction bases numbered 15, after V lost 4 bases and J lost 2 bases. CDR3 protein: CASSPRPLLAGTQETQYF. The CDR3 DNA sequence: TGTGCCAGCAGCCCTAGACCCCTCCTAGCGGGGACACAAGAGACCCAGTACTTC.

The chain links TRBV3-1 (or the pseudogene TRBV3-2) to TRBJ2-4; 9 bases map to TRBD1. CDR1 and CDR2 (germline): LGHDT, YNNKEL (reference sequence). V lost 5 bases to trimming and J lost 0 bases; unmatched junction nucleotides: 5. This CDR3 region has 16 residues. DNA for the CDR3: TGTGCCAGCAGCTCATGGACAGGGGAAGCCAAAAACATTCAGTACTTC. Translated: CASSSWTGEAKNIQYF.

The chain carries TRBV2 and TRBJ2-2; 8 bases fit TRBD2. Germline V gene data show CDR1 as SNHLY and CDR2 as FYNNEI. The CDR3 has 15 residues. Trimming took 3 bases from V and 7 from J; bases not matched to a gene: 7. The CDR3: CASSETSVRDGELFF. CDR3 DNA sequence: TGTGCCAGCAGTGAGACTAGCGTCAGGGACGGGGAGCTGTTTTTT.

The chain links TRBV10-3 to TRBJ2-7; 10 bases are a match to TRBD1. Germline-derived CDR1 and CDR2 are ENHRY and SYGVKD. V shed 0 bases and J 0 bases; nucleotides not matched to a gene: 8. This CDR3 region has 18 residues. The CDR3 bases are TGTGCCATCAGTGAGTCTCTCATAGGGACAGGGGACTCCTACGAGCAGTACTTC. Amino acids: CAISESLIGTGDSYEQYF.

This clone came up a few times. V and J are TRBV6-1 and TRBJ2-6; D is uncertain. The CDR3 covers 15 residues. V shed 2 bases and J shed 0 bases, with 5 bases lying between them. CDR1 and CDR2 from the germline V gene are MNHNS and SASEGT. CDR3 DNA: TGTGCCAGCAGTGAACCCAGCTCTGGGGCCAACGTCCTGACTTTC. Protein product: CASSEPSSGANVLTF.

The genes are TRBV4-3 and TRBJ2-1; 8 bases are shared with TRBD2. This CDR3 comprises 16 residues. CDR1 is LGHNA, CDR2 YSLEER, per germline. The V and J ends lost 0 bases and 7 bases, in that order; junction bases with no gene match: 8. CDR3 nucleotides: TGCGCCAGCAGCCAAGATGGCGGGGGGCCAAAAAATGAGCAGTTCTTC. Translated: CASSQDGGGPKNEQFF.

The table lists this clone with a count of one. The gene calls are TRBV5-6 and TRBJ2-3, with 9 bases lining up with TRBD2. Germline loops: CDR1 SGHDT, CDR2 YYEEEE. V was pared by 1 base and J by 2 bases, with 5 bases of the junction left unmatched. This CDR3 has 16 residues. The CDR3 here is CASSLFRGGDTDTQYF. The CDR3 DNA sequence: TGTGCCAGCAGCTTGTTCCGCGGGGGGGACACAGATACGCAGTATTTT.

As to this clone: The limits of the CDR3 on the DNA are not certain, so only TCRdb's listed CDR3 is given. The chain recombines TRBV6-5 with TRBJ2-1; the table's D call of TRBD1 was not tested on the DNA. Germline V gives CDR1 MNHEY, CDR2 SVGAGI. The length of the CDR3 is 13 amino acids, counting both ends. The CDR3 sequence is CASSWGPGTVEFF.

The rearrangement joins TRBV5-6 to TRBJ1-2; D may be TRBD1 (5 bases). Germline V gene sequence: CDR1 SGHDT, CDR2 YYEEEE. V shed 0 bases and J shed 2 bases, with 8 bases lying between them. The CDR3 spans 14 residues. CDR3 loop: CASSLGTLNYGYTF. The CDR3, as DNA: TGTGCCAGCAGCTTGGGGACACTCAACTATGGCTACACCTTC.

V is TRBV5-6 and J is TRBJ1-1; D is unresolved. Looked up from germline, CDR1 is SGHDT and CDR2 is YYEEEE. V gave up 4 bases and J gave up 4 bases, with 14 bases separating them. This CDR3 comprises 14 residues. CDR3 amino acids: CASSVGSLGTEAFF. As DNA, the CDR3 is TGTGCCAGCAGCGTGGGGAGCCTCGGCACTGAAGCTTTCTTT.

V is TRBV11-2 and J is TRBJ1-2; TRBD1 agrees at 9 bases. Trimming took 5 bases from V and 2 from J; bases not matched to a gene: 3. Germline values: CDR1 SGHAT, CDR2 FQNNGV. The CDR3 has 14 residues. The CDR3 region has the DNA TGTGCCAGCAGCCCGGGGACAGGGAACTATGGCTACACCTTC. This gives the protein CASSPGTGNYGYTF.

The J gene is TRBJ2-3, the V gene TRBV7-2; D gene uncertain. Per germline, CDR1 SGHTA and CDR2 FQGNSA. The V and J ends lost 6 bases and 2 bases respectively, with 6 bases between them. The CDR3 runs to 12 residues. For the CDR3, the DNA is TGTGCCAGCAGTCCTATCACAGATACGCAGTATTTT. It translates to CASSPITDTQYF.

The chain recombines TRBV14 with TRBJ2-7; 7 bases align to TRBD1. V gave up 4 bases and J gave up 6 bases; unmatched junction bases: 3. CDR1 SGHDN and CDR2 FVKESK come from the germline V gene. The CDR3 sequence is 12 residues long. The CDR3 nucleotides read TGTGCCAGCAGCCGGGGGACAGTCGAGCAGTACTTC. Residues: CASSRGTVEQYF.

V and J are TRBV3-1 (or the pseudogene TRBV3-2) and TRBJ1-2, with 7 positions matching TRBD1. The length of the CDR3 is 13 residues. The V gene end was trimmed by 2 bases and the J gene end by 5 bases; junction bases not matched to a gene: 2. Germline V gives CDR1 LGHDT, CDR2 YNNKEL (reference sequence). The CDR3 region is CASSQSQGYGYTF. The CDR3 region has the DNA TGTGCCAGCAGCCAATCACAGGGGTATGGCTACACCTTC.

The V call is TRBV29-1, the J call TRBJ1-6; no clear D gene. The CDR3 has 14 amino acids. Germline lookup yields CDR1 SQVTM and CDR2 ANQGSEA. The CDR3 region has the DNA TGCCCACGCATGATTAGCTCCTATAATTCACCCCTCCACTTT. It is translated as CPRMISSYNSPLHF. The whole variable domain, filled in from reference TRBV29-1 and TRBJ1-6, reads SAVISQKPSRDICQRGTSLTIQCQVDSQVTMMFWYRQQPGQSLTLIATANQGSEATYESGFVIDKFPISRPNLTFSTLTVSNMSPEDSSIYLCPRMISSYNSPLHFGNGTRLTVT.

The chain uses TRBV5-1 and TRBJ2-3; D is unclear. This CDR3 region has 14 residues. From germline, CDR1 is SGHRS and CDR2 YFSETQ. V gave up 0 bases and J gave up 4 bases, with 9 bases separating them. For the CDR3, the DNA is TGCGCCAGCAGCTTGGTTTCTCGTGCAGATACGCAGTATTTT. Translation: CASSLVSRADTQYF. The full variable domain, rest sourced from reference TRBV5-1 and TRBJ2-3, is KAGVTQTPRYLIKTRGQQVTLSCSPISGHRSVSWYQQTPGQGLQFLFEYFSETQRNKGNFPGRFSGRQFSNSRSEMNVSTLELGDSALYLCASSLVSRADTQYFGPGTRLTVL.

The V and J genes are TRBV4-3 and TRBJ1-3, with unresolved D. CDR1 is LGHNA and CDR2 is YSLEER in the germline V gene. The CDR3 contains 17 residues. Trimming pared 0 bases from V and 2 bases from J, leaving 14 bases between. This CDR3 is CASSQEYLLAPGNTIYF. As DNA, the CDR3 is TGCGCCAGCAGCCAAGAGTACTTACTAGCGCCTGGAAACACCATATATTTT.

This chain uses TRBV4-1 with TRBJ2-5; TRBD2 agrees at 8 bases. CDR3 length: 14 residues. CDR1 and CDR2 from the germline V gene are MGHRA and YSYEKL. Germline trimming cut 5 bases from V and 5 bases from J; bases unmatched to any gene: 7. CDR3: CASSSGGAGETQYF. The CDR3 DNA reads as TGCGCCAGCAGCTCCGGGGGGGCGGGGGAGACCCAGTACTTC.

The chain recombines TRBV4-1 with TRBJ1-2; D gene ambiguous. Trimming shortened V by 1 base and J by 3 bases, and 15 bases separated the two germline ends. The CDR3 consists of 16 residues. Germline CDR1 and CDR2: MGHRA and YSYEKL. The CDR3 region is CASSQVWAVGDYGYTF. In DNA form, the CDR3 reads TGCGCCAGCAGCCAAGTCTGGGCGGTCGGGGACTATGGCTACACCTTC.

CDR3 sequence reads: CASSVEAGLQEKLFF. CDR3 nucleotide sequence: TGTGCCAGCAGCGTAGAGGCAGGGTTACAGGAAAAACTGTTTTTT. This chain links TRBV9 with TRBJ1-4; D might be TRBD1 (5 bases). The V end lost 0 bases, the J end lost 8 bases, and 14 bases lay between the germline ends. Germline CDR1 is SGDLS and CDR2 is YYNGEE. This CDR3 region has 15 residues.

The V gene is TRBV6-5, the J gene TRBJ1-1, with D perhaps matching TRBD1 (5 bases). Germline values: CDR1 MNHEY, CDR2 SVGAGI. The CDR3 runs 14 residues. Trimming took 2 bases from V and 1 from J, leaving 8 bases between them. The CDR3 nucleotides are TGTGCCAGCAGTTACCTCGACAGGAACACTGAAGCTTTCTTT. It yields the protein CASSYLDRNTEAFF.

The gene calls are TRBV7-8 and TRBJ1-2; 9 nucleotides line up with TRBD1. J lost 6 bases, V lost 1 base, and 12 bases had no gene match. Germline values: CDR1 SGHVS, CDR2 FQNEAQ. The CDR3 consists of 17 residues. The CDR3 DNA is TGTGCCAGCAGCTTAGTTATCTCTGGGACAGGGTATGATGGCTACACCTTC. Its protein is CASSLVISGTGYDGYTF.